Listed below are T cell receptor beta chains from one sample, sequenced in a study of blood T cell repertoires in COVID-19. Assay: immunoSEQ multiplex PCR; the TCRdb copy retains only in-frame clones and omits some. The sample lists 80,000 to 100,000 clones, 78% occurring once. Material: peripheral blood. The source of these receptors is a human donor in a cohort sampled during active COVID-19. The conserved cysteine and the conserved F or W are not part of the CDR3 here.

J: TRBJ2-7
V: TRBV10-1
CDR3: ASSRGNFYEQY

J: TRBJ2-7
V: TRBV13
CDR3: ASSLNFEQY

J: TRBJ2-3
V: TRBV11-2
CDR3: ASSLDPGGRADNHY

J: TRBJ1-5
V: TRBV7-2
CDR3: ASSLGVGGPNQPQH

J: TRBJ1-3
V: TRBV28
CDR3: ASSLCLTESSGNTIY

J: TRBJ1-1
V: TRBV27
CDR3: ASSLLQGVAEAF

J: TRBJ2-5
V: TRBV27
CDR3: ASSRSPGEKTQY

J: TRBJ2-7
V: TRBV15
CDR3: ATSRGDRDSYEQY

J: TRBJ2-2
V: TRBV6-6
CDR3: ASRAFIGGGELF

J: TRBJ2-3
V: TRBV4-2
CDR3: ASSQALAGGTDTQY

J: TRBJ1-6
V: TRBV3-1/TRBV3-2
CDR3: ASSQEGSNSPLH

J: TRBJ1-1
V: TRBV5-1
CDR3: ASGGGPGVLEAF

J: TRBJ1-2
V: TRBV12-3/TRBV12-4
CDR3: ASSFSGDYGYT

J: TRBJ1-5
V: TRBV24-1
CDR3: ATSETLPGGMEPQH

J: TRBJ2-7
V: TRBV2
CDR3: ASSKTGPQYEQY

J: TRBJ1-1
V: TRBV29-1
CDR3: SANPETGGQTEAF

J: TRBJ1-2
V: TRBV19
CDR3: ASSLTGIDGYT

J: TRBJ2-3
V: TRBV27
CDR3: ASSLYRGGTDTQY

J: TRBJ2-3
V: TRBV24-1
CDR3: ATSTPGSTDTQY

J: TRBJ1-1
V: TRBV5-1
CDR3: ASFAGTEAF

J: TRBJ1-4
V: TRBV7-9
CDR3: ASSLDSSNEKLF

J: TRBJ1-3
V: TRBV21-1
CDR3: ASSKAGSGNTIY

J: TRBJ2-3
V: TRBV10-3
CDR3: AIRTGKNTQY

J: TRBJ2-1
V: TRBV10-3
CDR3: AISEWGGGAGEQF

J: TRBJ2-1
V: TRBV27
CDR3: ASSLSWTGTSGSRDEQF

J: TRBJ2-1
V: TRBV30
CDR3: AWSQDHNSYNEQF

J: TRBJ2-2
V: TRBV6-5
CDR3: ASSFTSGGASGELF

J: TRBJ2-2
V: TRBV6-6
CDR3: ASKGGTGFLDGELF

J: TRBJ2-5
V: TRBV28
CDR3: ASSPLSGQETQY

J: TRBJ1-5
V: TRBV10-3
CDR3: AISESGRDQPQH

J: TRBJ2-3
V: TRBV7-7
CDR3: ASSLAGRGNPGDTQY

J: TRBJ1-6
V: TRBV15
CDR3: ATSPAGSYNSPLH

J: TRBJ2-2
V: TRBV7-9
CDR3: ASSPGLANTGELF

J: TRBJ1-3
V: TRBV11-2
CDR3: ASRRELRTEPIY

J: TRBJ2-2
V: TRBV25-1
CDR3: ASERGELF

J: TRBJ1-1
V: TRBV7-4
CDR3: ASSLVGSTGLISTDTEAF

J: TRBJ2-2
V: TRBV6-2/TRBV6-3
CDR3: ASSYTSEGELF

J: TRBJ2-2
V: TRBV27
CDR3: ASSSLPSRADTGELF

J: TRBJ1-5
V: TRBV27
CDR3: ASSLSGGRQPQH

J: TRBJ1-5
V: TRBV2
CDR3: ASTLGGSLNQPQH

J: TRBJ2-7
V: TRBV5-1
CDR3: ASSLSSSLSYEQY

J: TRBJ2-5
V: TRBV19
CDR3: ASSMLVSAGQETQY

J: TRBJ2-1
V: TRBV7-2
CDR3: ASTYRLAGYNEQF

J: TRBJ2-3
V: TRBV6-6
CDR3: ASSETGGNTDTQY

J: TRBJ2-4
V: TRBV7-2
CDR3: ASSSIAGENIQY

J: TRBJ2-1
V: TRBV14
CDR3: ASSQNSGRIRDEQF

J: TRBJ1-5
V: TRBV5-6
CDR3: ASSVGTGGASQPQH

J: TRBJ2-5
V: TRBV9
CDR3: ASSVAGSQETQY

J: TRBJ2-2
V: TRBV6-4
CDR3: ASSDSPGQGETGELF

J: TRBJ1-2
V: TRBV29-1
CDR3: SVVGGTLTYGYT

J: TRBJ2-7
V: TRBV7-9
CDR3: ASSALRGQGAYEQY

J: TRBJ2-1
V: TRBV4-3
CDR3: ASSQSGGGGTNEQF

J: TRBJ1-6
V: TRBV14
CDR3: ASSPFSNSPLH

J: TRBJ2-3
V: TRBV27
CDR3: ASSPGTSPPTDTQY

J: TRBJ2-2
V: TRBV9
CDR3: ASSVVDEVTGELF

J: TRBJ1-1
V: TRBV4-3
CDR3: ASSPHYLNTEAF

J: TRBJ2-3
V: TRBV10-1
CDR3: ASSDGTGVTDTQY

J: TRBJ1-6
V: TRBV5-1
CDR3: ASSPGQGDSPLH

J: TRBJ2-7
V: TRBV21-1
CDR3: ASSNDREYEQY